Listed here are 29 T cell receptor beta chains from one sample, sequenced in a study of spatial heterogeneity in lung cancer. Study-level findings and limits: The number of expanded tumor alpha and beta chains correlated with mutation number.

These receptors have no identified antigens. Time point: sample taken at primary tumor resection. MiXCR, applied by TCRdb to the 5' RACE reads, yields one record per CDR3 protein. The table lists fewer than 15,000 distinct CDR3 sequences, 5.6% of them singletons. Sequences were derived from lung tumor tissue, sampled at surgery. These receptors all come from a female donor with early-stage non-small cell lung cancer.

The table lists this clonotype with many counts. This beta chain turned up in a library designed for alpha chains; as an off-target read, its abundance says little. V and J are TRBV3-1 and TRBJ2-1; 9 bases align to TRBD2. V lost 4 bases, J lost 9 bases, and 7 bases stayed unmatched. Germline V gene data show CDR1 as LGHDT and CDR2 as YNNKEL (reference sequence). The CDR3 length is 14 residues. Here the CDR3 DNA reads TGTGCCAGCAGCCGCGGGGGGGGCTTGGGTGAGCAGTTCTTC. Amino acids: CASSRGGGLGEQFF.

This clonotype was counted ten times or more. This beta chain appears as a stray read in a library generated for alpha chains; its size is not informative. The chain is built from TRBV7-2 and TRBJ2-5; D unclear. Looked up from germline, CDR1 is SGHTA and CDR2 is FQGNSA. The CDR3 runs 14 residues. Trimming removed 3 bases from V and 3 bases from J, with 11 bases in between. CDR3 coding DNA: TGTGCCAGCAGCTTTTATACGACAAAAGAGACCCAGTACTTC. Translated, it gives CASSFYTTKETQYF.

This clonotype was observed at least ten times. Being off target in a library aimed at alpha chains, this beta chain has a size of little meaning. The chain uses TRBV7-9 and TRBJ1-6; tentatively, D is TRBD1 (6 bases). Deletions cut 8 bases from V and 10 bases from J, with 15 bases between. The CDR3 loop spans 13 amino acids. CDR1 is SEHNR and CDR2 is FQNEAQ in the germline V gene (reference sequence). CDR3 bases: TGTGCCAGCGCTGGCAGGGGAGGCTCACCCCTCCACTTT. Its translation: CASAGRGGSPLHF.

This clonotype was observed many times. This beta chain is an off-target read within a library intended for alpha chains, so its frequency means little. The V call is TRBV7-9, the J call TRBJ1-2; 7 nucleotides align to TRBD1. In germline, CDR1 is SEHNR, CDR2 FQNEAQ (reference sequence). The CDR3 contains 11 residues. V trimming: 11 bases; J trimming: 8 bases; junction bases outside the gene matches: 8. The CDR3 region is CAAGGGQGYTF. The DNA for the CDR3 is TGTGCCGCAGGGGGGGGCCAAGGCTACACCTTC.

The table lists this clonotype with many counts. This beta chain lies outside the target of a library built for alpha chains; its clone size means little. The chain uses TRBV7-2 and TRBJ1-4; D is perhaps TRBD1 (6 bases). There are 14 residues in the CDR3. The ends were cut back, 5 bases at V and 8 bases at J, with 15 bases in the middle. The germline gives CDR1 SGHTA, CDR2 FQGNSA. CDR3: CASSPSWTAEKLFF. The CDR3 region has the DNA TGTGCCAGCAGCCCGAGCTGGACAGCCGAAAAACTGTTTTTT.

This clonotype was detected ten times or more. This beta chain turned up in a library designed for alpha chains; as an off-target read, its abundance says little. This chain links TRBV12-3 or TRBV12-4 with TRBJ1-3; D not certain. CDR3 length: 13 residues. Trimming shortened V by 3 bases and J by 5 bases, and 8 bases separated the two germline ends. CDR3 bases: TGTGCCAGCAGTTTCTGGGAGCGAAACACCATATATTTT. Its protein product is CASSFWERNTIYF.

This clonotype was seen many times. The library was built for alpha chains, so this beta chain is an off-target read and its size means little. V is TRBV7-6 and J is TRBJ2-5; 7 nucleotides agree with TRBD2. Germline CDR1 SGHVS, CDR2 FNYEAQ. The CDR3 extends over 16 amino acids. V lost 5 bases and J lost 4; bases outside the gene matches: 13. The CDR3 protein is CASSRTGSTSSETQYF. The CDR3 DNA reads as TGTGCCAGCAGCAGGACCGGATCGACTAGCTCAGAGACCCAGTACTTC.

This clonotype was recorded at least ten times. In a library made to pick up alpha chains, this beta chain is a stray read with a size that means little. This chain uses TRBV3-1 with TRBJ2-7; D might be TRBD2 (5 bases). This CDR3 has 11 residues. V shed 2 bases and J shed 7 bases, with 6 bases lying between them. Germline V gives CDR1 LGHDT, CDR2 YNNKEL (reference sequence). CDR3 loop: CASSQRGEQYF. CDR3 coding DNA: TGTGCCAGCAGCCAAAGAGGGGAGCAGTACTTC.

This clonotype was seen ten or more times. Because this beta chain is a stray read in a library intended to capture alpha chains, its abundance should not be given much weight. J is TRBJ2-7 and V is TRBV5-1; perhaps TRBD2 as D (6 bases). The germline gives CDR1 SGHRS, CDR2 YFSETQ. V was clipped by 4 bases and J by 6 bases, with 17 bases between them. The CDR3 spans 14 residues. The CDR3 here is CASSVEGLRIEQYF. The CDR3, as DNA: TGCGCCAGCAGCGTGGAGGGCCTACGTATCGAGCAGTACTTC.

This clonotype was seen at least ten times. Because the library targeted alpha chains, this beta chain is an off-target read whose size means little. The genes are TRBV7-3 and TRBJ2-1; no definite D call. Trimming removed 4 bases from V and 3 bases from J, with 7 bases in between. This CDR3 region has 13 residues. Germline-derived CDR1 and CDR2 are SGHTA and FQGTGA. The CDR3 DNA reads as TGTGCCAGCAGCTCGACCAACTACAATGAGCAGTTCTTC. As protein: CASSSTNYNEQFF.

There are many counts of this clonotype. This beta chain came through as a stray read in a library set up for alpha chains, and its size says little. The rearrangement links TRBV3-1 to TRBJ2-3, with 11 bases aligning to TRBD2. V lost 5 bases, J lost 1 base, and 5 bases stayed unmatched. This CDR3 comprises 16 residues. The V gene's germline CDR1 is LGHDT and CDR2 YNNKEL (reference sequence). In DNA form, the CDR3 reads TGTGCCAGCAGCTCTATGACTAGCGGGGGCACAGATACGCAGTATTTT. This gives the protein CASSSMTSGGTDTQYF.

This clonotype was counted ten times or more. This beta chain was picked up by a library intended for alpha chains and is off target, so its count carries little meaning. The rearrangement joins TRBV20-1 to TRBJ1-1; 8 bases are shared with TRBD1. This CDR3 is 17 amino acids long. The germline V gene encodes CDR1 DFQATT and CDR2 SNEGSKA (reference sequence). Germline trimming cut 6 bases from V and 5 bases from J; bases unmatched to any gene: 20. The CDR3 bases are TGCAGTGCAGTATCCGGTCAGGGGGCGGGTGCTCGTACTGAAGCTTTCTTT. It codes for CSAVSGQGAGARTEAFF.

The sample holds many counts of this clonotype. This beta chain turned up in a library designed for alpha chains; as an off-target read, its abundance says little. The chain employs TRBV12-3 or TRBV12-4 and TRBJ1-4; D is undetermined. Trimming cost V 3 bases and J 15 bases, with 11 bases left between them. The CDR3 contains 11 residues. In nucleotides, the CDR3 is TGTGCCAGCAGTTTCCATTCCGAGATGTTTTTT. This gives the protein CASSFHSEMFF.

Ten or more counts support this clonotype. The library was designed around alpha chains, so this beta chain is a stray read whose abundance carries little weight. The V call is TRBV28, the J call TRBJ1-4, with TRBD1 identical over 7 bases. Trimming removed 7 bases from V and 6 bases from J; junction bases left unmatched: 5. Looked up from germline, CDR1 is MDHEN and CDR2 is SYDVKM. This CDR3 region has 13 residues. This CDR3 is CASNRGLYEKLFF. Here the CDR3 DNA reads TGTGCCAGCAACAGGGGTTTGTATGAAAAACTGTTTTTT.

This clonotype has at least ten counts. Found in a library prepared for alpha chains, this beta chain is an off-target read, and its abundance has little meaning. J is TRBJ2-3 and V is TRBV5-1; 9 bases map to TRBD2. Germline CDR1 is SGHRS and CDR2 is YFSETQ. V trimming: 3 bases; J trimming: 3 bases; junction bases outside the gene matches: 5. The CDR3 runs 15 residues. The CDR3 spells CASSWSSGATDTQYF. CDR3 DNA: TGCGCCAGCAGCTGGTCTAGCGGGGCGACAGATACGCAGTATTTT.

This clonotype was observed once. Being off target in a library aimed at alpha chains, this beta chain has a size of little meaning. The V gene is TRBV7-2, the J gene TRBJ2-2; the D is unclear. The CDR3 is 14 residues long. Trimming removed 3 bases from V and 0 bases from J, with 5 bases in between. The V gene's germline CDR1 is SGHTA and CDR2 FQGNSA. CDR3 sequence reads: CASSFQPNTGELFF. The CDR3 DNA is TGTGCCAGCAGCTTCCAACCGAACACCGGGGAGCTGTTTTTT.

The table lists this clonotype with many counts. Since the library was made to target alpha chains, this beta chain is a stray read and its abundance is not meaningful. V is TRBV7-3 and J is TRBJ2-1; no reliable D call. Germline assignment: CDR1 SGHTA and CDR2 FQGTGA. V dropped 2 bases and J dropped 7 bases, with 18 bases sitting between them. The CDR3 is 16 residues long. This chain's CDR3 is CASSLSPGLGRNEQFF. CDR3 nucleotides: TGTGCCAGCAGCTTATCTCCCGGTCTAGGAAGGAATGAGCAGTTCTTC.

This clonotype is labeled as medium-sized. With the library built for alpha chains, this beta chain is off target and its frequency is not meaningful. This chain uses TRBV2 with TRBJ2-1; possibly TRBD2 for D (5 bases). V was cut by 8 bases and J by 3 bases, with 8 bases left in between. Germline V lookup: CDR1 SNHLY, CDR2 FYNNEI. The CDR3 extends over 12 amino acids. DNA of the CDR3: TGTGCCAGCTTTGAGGGCTACAATGAGCAGTTCTTC. It translates to CASFEGYNEQFF.

This clonotype showed up many times. This beta chain is off target for a library built for alpha chains, so its abundance means little. The chain carries TRBV7-9 and TRBJ2-5, with a possible D match to TRBD2 (5 bases). Germline CDR1 is SEHNR and CDR2 is FQNEAQ (reference sequence). Trimming stripped 3 bases from V and 10 bases from J, with 15 bases between. The CDR3 sequence is 13 residues long. The CDR3 DNA follows: TGTGCCAGCAGCTTCGGAGGTCCGGGTGGCCAGTACTTC. Its translation: CASSFGGPGGQYF.

In its sample, this clonotype ranks as medium-sized. This beta chain is an off-target read within a library intended for alpha chains, so its frequency means little. The chain links TRBV5-1 to TRBJ2-5; 12 nucleotides line up with TRBD2. The germline V gene encodes CDR1 SGHRS and CDR2 YFSETQ. CDR3 length equals 15 residues. Unmatched junction bases numbered 4, after V lost 4 bases and J lost 3 bases. The CDR3 loop reads CASSIRLAGEETQYF. In DNA, the CDR3 is TGCGCCAGCAGCATCCGACTAGCGGGGGAAGAGACCCAGTACTTC.

This clonotype occurred many times. The library was built for alpha chains, so this beta chain is an off-target read and its size means little. The CDR3 here is CASSRRQLNTEAFF. For the CDR3, the DNA is TGTGCCAGCAGCCGCCGACAGCTGAACACTGAAGCTTTCTTT. This chain joins TRBV4-2 and TRBJ1-1, with TRBD1 as a possible D gene (5 bases). The CDR3 is made up of 14 amino acids. CDR1 LGHNA and CDR2 YNFKEQ come from the germline V gene. Trimming left V 4 bases short and J 0 bases short, with 9 bases between.

In this sample, this clonotype turned up many times. This beta chain is an unintended read in a library built for alpha chains; its size means little. This sequence joins TRBV7-9 and TRBJ1-5; possibly TRBD1 for D (5 bases). With 0 bases removed from V and 4 bases from J, the gap between germline ends came to 7 bases. CDR1 SEHNR and CDR2 FQNEAQ come from the germline V gene (reference sequence). This CDR3 spans 14 amino acids. The CDR3 DNA follows: TGTGCCAGCAGCTTAGCGGCAGGGAATCAGCCCCAGCATTTT. Translation: CASSLAAGNQPQHF.

This clonotype was detected many times. This beta chain turned up in a library designed for alpha chains; as an off-target read, its abundance says little. This sequence joins TRBV18 and TRBJ2-6, with D unclear. The CDR3 has 15 residues. Trimming pared 4 bases from V and 0 bases from J, leaving 7 bases between. The germline V gene has CDR1 KGHSH and CDR2 LQKENI. The CDR3 spells CASSLNPSGANVLTF. CDR3 sequence (DNA): TGTGCCAGCTCACTAAATCCCTCTGGGGCCAACGTCCTGACTTTC.

This clonotype was seen repeatedly, ten times or more. Within a library made for alpha chains, this beta chain is off target, and its count is uninformative. The chain combines TRBV10-3 with TRBJ2-3, with a tentative D call TRBD1 (6 bases). This CDR3 spans 17 amino acids. V lost 6 bases and J 2 bases, leaving 21 bases between the germline ends. The V gene's germline CDR1 is ENHRY and CDR2 SYGVKD. The DNA of the CDR3 is TGTGCCATCAGGCCAGGGGTCCTACGATCCTCCACAGATACGCAGTATTTT. It codes for CAIRPGVLRSSTDTQYF.

In this sample, this clonotype turned up many times. This beta chain is an off-target read within a library intended for alpha chains, so its frequency means little. The chain recombines TRBV7-2 with TRBJ1-6; D not certain. CDR1 is SGHTA and CDR2 is FQGNSA in the germline V gene. This CDR3 has 14 residues. The V end lost 2 bases, the J end lost 6 bases, and 8 bases lay between the germline ends. CDR3 coding DNA: TGTGCCAGCAGCTTACAACGGAGTAATTCACCCCTCCACTTT. Its translation is CASSLQRSNSPLHF.

This clonotype was recorded at least ten times. This beta chain is a stray read from a library made for alpha chains; its abundance is not meaningful. This chain links TRBV4-1 with TRBJ2-4; 10 bases map to TRBD2. CDR1 is MGHRA, CDR2 YSYEKL, per germline. The CDR3 totals 17 residues. The V and J ends lost 0 bases and 8 bases, in that order; junction bases with no gene match: 10. CDR3 coding DNA: TGCGCCAGCAGCCAAGATGGCGGGCTAGCGGGGGTGGACATTCAGTACTTC. Amino acid sequence: CASSQDGGLAGVDIQYF.

This clonotype was seen many times. This beta chain is an unintended read in a library built for alpha chains; its size means little. The chain links TRBV4-1 to TRBJ1-2, with 10 nucleotides matching TRBD1. Germline lookup yields CDR1 MGHRA and CDR2 YSYEKL. The junction had 5 bases not matched to a gene; V was cut back by 0 bases and J by 7 bases. The CDR3 loop spans 15 amino acids. The CDR3 sequence: CASSQDRQGATGYTF. Written as DNA, the CDR3 is TGCGCCAGCAGCCAAGATCGACAGGGGGCGACTGGCTACACCTTC.

This clonotype has at least ten counts. This beta chain represents an off-target read in a library built for alpha chains; its size is of limited meaning. The chain couples TRBV7-2 to TRBJ2-7; D is tentatively TRBD1 or TRBD2 (5 bases each). Germline V gives CDR1 SGHTA, CDR2 FQGNSA. The CDR3 runs to 16 residues. V lost 1 base and J 0 bases, leaving 13 bases between the germline ends. Written as DNA, the CDR3 is TGTGCCAGCAGCTTAGGGGGGAGTAGCGTCTCCTACGAGCAGTACTTC. Its protein product is CASSLGGSSVSYEQYF.

The table lists this clonotype with many counts. As an off-target read in a library built for alpha chains, this beta chain has a frequency of little significance. CDR3 loop: CSAGLAGGGGEETQYF. The DNA of the CDR3 is TGCAGTGCTGGACTAGCGGGGGGAGGAGGAGAAGAGACCCAGTACTTC. The chain uses TRBV20-1 and TRBJ2-5; 14 nucleotides agree with TRBD2. The CDR3 is 16 amino acids. From germline, CDR1 is DFQATT and CDR2 SNEGSKA (reference sequence). The ends lost 5 bases at V and 3 bases at J; junction bases unmatched: 8.